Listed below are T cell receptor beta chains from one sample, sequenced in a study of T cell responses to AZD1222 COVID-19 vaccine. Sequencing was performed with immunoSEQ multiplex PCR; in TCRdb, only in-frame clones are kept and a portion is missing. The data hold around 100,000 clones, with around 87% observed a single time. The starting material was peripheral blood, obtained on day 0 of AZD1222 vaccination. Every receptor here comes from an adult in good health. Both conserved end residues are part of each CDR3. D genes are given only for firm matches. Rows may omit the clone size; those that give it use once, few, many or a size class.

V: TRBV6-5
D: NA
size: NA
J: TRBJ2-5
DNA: TGTGCCAGCAGGACGACCGGGACCCAGTACTTC
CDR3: CASRTTGTQYF

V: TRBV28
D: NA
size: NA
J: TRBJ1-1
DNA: TGTGCCAGCAGCTCACGGGTTACTGAAGCTTTCTTT
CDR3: CASSSRVTEAFF

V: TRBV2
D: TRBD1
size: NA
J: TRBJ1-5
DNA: TGTGCCAGCAGTTTGACAGGGAGGGGAGGGAGCAATCAGCCCCAGCATTTT
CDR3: CASSLTGRGGSNQPQHF

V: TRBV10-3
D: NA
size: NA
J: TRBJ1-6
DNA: TGTGCCATCAGTGATTCGATGTCCAGACAGGAATATAATTCACCCCTCCACTTT
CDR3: CAISDSMSRQEYNSPLHF

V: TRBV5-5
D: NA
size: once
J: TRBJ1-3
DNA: TGTGCCAGCAGCCAAACTAACGACGGTGTTGGAAACACCATATATTTT
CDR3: CASSQTNDGVGNTIYF

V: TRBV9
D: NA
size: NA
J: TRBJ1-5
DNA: TGTGCCAGCAGCACCGACGGGCGCTATCAGCCCCAGCATTTT
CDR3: CASSTDGRYQPQHF

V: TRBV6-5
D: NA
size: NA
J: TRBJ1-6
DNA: TGTGCCAGCACCGGCCGATCCCTCAATTCACCCCTCCACTTT
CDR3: CASTGRSLNSPLHF

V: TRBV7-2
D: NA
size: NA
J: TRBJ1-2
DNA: TGTGCCAGCAGCCTCATCGGACCCAGGAGCGGCTACACCTTC
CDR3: CASSLIGPRSGYTF

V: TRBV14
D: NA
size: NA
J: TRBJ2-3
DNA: TGTGCCAGCAGCCCCAGAGGTGACGGAAGCACAGATACGCAGTATTTT
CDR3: CASSPRGDGSTDTQYF

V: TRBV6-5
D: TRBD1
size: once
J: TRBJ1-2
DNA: TGTGCCAGCAGTTACCCCACAGGGGTCGGCTATGGCTACACCTTC
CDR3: CASSYPTGVGYGYTF

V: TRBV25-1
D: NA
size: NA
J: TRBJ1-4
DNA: TGTGCCAGCACCCCCATTGGCACAACTAATGAAAAACTGTTTTTT
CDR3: CASTPIGTTNEKLFF

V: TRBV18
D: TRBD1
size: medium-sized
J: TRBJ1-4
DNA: TGTGCCAGCTCACCCCTCGGGACAGGGGGGGAAAAACTGTTTTTT
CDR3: CASSPLGTGGEKLFF

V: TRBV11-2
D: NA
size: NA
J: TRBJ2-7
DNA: TGTGCCAGCAGCACAAGGGGGGTCGGGCAGGGGAACTCCTACGAGCAGTACTTC
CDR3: CASSTRGVGQGNSYEQYF

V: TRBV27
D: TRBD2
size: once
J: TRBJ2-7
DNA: TGTGCCAGCAGTTTTTCAAGGACTAGCCCGACCTACGAGCAGTACTTC
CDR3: CASSFSRTSPTYEQYF

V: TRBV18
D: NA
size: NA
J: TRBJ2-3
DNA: TGTGCCAGCTCACCACTCCTGCTAGGCACAGATACGCAGTATTTT
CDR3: CASSPLLLGTDTQYF

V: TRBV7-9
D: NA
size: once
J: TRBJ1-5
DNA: TGTGCCAGCAGCCATGAGGGGATCGGGACACGGAATCAGCCCCAGCATTTT
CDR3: CASSHEGIGTRNQPQHF

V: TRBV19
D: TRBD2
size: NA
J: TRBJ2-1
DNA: TGTGCCAGTAGAGACGACTGGCGGGAGGGTGAGCAGTTCTTC
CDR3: CASRDDWREGEQFF

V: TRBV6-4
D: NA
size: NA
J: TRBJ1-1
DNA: TGTGCCAGCAGTGGTACACCGGGGACTGAAGCTTTCTTT
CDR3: CASSGTPGTEAFF

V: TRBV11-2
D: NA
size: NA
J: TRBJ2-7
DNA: TGTGCCAGCAGCCTAACTAGCAATGAGCAGTACTTC
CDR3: CASSLTSNEQYF

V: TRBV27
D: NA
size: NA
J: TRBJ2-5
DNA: TGTGCCAGCAGTTCGGCCATACGGGAGATCAGGCAAGAGACCCAGTACTTC
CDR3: CASSSAIREIRQETQYF

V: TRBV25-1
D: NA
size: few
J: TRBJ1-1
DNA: TGTGCCAGCAGTGCCCGACTCGGCACTGAAGCTTTCTTT
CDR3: CASSARLGTEAFF

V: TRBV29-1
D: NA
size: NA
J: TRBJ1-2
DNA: TGCAGCGTTGATCGGGTGGGCAGGGATTATGGCTACACCTTC
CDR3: CSVDRVGRDYGYTF

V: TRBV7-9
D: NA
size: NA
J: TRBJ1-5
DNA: TGTGCCAGCAGCTTAGATACTCTGGATCAGCCCCAGCATTTT
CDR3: CASSLDTLDQPQHF

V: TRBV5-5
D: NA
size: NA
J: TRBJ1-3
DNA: TGTGCCAGCAGCCGGGACTCCTCTGGAAACACCATATATTTT
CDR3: CASSRDSSGNTIYF

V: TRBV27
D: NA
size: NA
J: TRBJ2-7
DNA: TGTGCCAGCAGAAGGCCGGGGGCGACCTACGAGCAGTACTTC
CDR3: CASRRPGATYEQYF

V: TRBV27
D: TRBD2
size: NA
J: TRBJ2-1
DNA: TGTGCCAGCAGTCCGAGACTAGCGGTACTCTCCTACAATGAGCAGTTCTTC
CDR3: CASSPRLAVLSYNEQFF

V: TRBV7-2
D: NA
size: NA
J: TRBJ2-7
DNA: TGTGCCAGCCGGGAAGTAGCCTCGGTCGAGCAGTACTTC
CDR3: CASREVASVEQYF

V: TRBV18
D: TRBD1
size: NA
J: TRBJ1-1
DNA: TGTGCCAGCTCACCTAGGGACAGGGGAGGGACTGAAGCTTTCTTT
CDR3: CASSPRDRGGTEAFF

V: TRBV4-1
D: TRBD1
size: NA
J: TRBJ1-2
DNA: TGCGCCAGCAGCCGAATACCGGGACAGGGGAAAGACTATGGCTACACCTTC
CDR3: CASSRIPGQGKDYGYTF

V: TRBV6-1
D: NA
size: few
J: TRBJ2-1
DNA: TGTGCCAGCAGGGAAGGGACAAACTCCTACAATGAGCAGTTCTTC
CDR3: CASREGTNSYNEQFF

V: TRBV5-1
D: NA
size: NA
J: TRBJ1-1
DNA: TGCGCCAGCAGCCTCCCGAGACAAGAGAACACTGAAGCTTTCTTT
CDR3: CASSLPRQENTEAFF

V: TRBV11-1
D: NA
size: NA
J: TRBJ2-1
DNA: TGTGCCAGCAGCTTGATGGCATCCAGGGTCGGGAATGAGCAGTTCTTC
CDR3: CASSLMASRVGNEQFF

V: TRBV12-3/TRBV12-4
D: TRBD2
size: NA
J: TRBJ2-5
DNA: TGTGCCACCGGCGGGGGGCAAGAGACCCAGTACTTC
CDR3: CATGGGQETQYF

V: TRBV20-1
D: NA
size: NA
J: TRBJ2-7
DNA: TGCAGTGCTAGAGACTACGAGCAGTACTTC
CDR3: CSARDYEQYF

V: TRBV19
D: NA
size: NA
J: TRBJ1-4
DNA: TGTGCCAGTAGGTCCCTAGTAGGTGAAAAACTGTTTTTT
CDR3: CASRSLVGEKLFF

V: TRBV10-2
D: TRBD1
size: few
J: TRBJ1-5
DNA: TGCGCCAGCAGTGGTTCGACAGGGGGCCTGCCCCAGCATTTT
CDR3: CASSGSTGGLPQHF

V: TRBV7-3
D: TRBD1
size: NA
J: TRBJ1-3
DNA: TGTGCCAGCAGCTCGGGACAGGGTGGAAACACCATATATTTT
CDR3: CASSSGQGGNTIYF

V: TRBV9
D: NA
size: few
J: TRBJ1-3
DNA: TGTGCCAGCAGCGTAGAGGTAATGGGTAGCGGAAACACCATATATTTT
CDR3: CASSVEVMGSGNTIYF

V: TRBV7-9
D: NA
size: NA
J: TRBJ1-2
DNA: TGTGCCAGCAGCTTAGATGCAGGTTGGCCGGGGATGGATGGCTACACCTTC
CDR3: CASSLDAGWPGMDGYTF

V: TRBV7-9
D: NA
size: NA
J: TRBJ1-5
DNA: TGTGCCAGCAGCCACGGGGACTCTCAGAATCAGCCCCAGCATTTT
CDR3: CASSHGDSQNQPQHF

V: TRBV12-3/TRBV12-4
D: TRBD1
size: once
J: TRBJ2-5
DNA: TGTGCCAGCAGAAAAACAGGGGCAGAGACCCAGTACTTC
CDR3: CASRKTGAETQYF

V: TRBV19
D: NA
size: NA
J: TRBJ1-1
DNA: TGTGCCAGTAGTCCCTTCGGGATGAACACTGAAGCTTTCTTT
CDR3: CASSPFGMNTEAFF

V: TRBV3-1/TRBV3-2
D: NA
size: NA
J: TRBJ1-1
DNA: TGTGCCAGCAGCCCCACACTCTCTCGTGACGGGGTTCGGGCTTTCTTT
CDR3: CASSPTLSRDGVRAFF

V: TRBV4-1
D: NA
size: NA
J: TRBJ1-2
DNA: TGCGCCAGCAGCCATCTCCCCAGGGAGAACCTCAGGGGCTACACCTTC
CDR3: CASSHLPRENLRGYTF

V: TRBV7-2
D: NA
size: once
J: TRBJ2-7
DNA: TGTGCCAGCAGCCCCAGGACCGGACCTCCTACCTACGAGCAGTACTTC
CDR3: CASSPRTGPPTYEQYF

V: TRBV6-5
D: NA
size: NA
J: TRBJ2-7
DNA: TGTGCCAGCAGTCACCGATTTGGGTCCGCCTACGAGCAGTACTTC
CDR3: CASSHRFGSAYEQYF

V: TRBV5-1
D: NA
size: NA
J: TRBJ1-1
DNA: TGCGCCAGCAGCTTGACGGTTAAAGGTGAAGCTTTCTTT
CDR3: CASSLTVKGEAFF

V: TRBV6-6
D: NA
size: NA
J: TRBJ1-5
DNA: TGTGCCAGCAGCCCAGACAGTAGTCAGCCCCAGCATTTT
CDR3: CASSPDSSQPQHF

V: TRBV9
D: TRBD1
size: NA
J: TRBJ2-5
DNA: TGTGCCAGCAGCTCCCGGGACAGGTTCCCCCAGTACTTC
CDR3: CASSSRDRFPQYF